What follows are 9 T cell receptor beta chains derived from one specimen sequenced in a study of CD8 T cells in ankylosing spondylitis. TCRdb reprocessed the 5' RACE reads via MiXCR and lists one record per CDR3 protein. Of roughly 230,000 distinct CDR3 sequences listed, 18% were seen once; the top ten hold around a third. Sequencing was performed on blood, either unsorted or a sorted T cell fraction (not recorded which). These receptors all stem from a male donor with ankylosing spondylitis or in good health (not recorded which).

This clonotype showed up just a few times. The chain uses TRBV29-1 and TRBJ2-5, with D unresolved. There are 12 residues in the CDR3. Germline-derived CDR1 and CDR2 are SQVTM and ANQGSEA. V shed 3 bases and J shed 0 bases, with 5 bases lying between them. CDR3 loop: CSVDPDQETQYF. The CDR3 DNA sequence: TGCAGCGTTGATCCAGACCAAGAGACCCAGTACTTC.

This clonotype appeared a few times. The chain carries TRBV9 and TRBJ1-5, with TRBD1 as a possible D gene (5 bases). The CDR3 is 14 amino acids. CDR1 is SGDLS, CDR2 YYNGEE, per germline. V gave up 3 bases and J gave up 9 bases, with 16 bases separating them. DNA for the CDR3: TGTGCCAGCAGCGCCGGGACGGACTTAAGGCCCCAGCATTTT. This translates into CASSAGTDLRPQHF.

This clonotype was detected a few times. The chain joins TRBV14 to TRBJ2-5, with 9 bases lining up with TRBD2. The CDR3 runs 13 residues. Trimming removed 3 bases from V and 5 bases from J; junction bases left unmatched: 1. The germline V gene has CDR1 SGHDN and CDR2 FVKESK. The DNA for the CDR3 is TGTGCCAGCAGCCACACTAGCGGGGAGACCCAGTACTTC. Its protein product is CASSHTSGETQYF.

This clonotype turned up a few times. V usage is TRBV2 and J usage is TRBJ2-1, with 10 nucleotides matching TRBD2. This CDR3 spans 16 amino acids. The V gene's germline CDR1 is SNHLY and CDR2 FYNNEI. The trim removed 2 bases at V and 5 bases at J, leaving 6 bases unmatched. The CDR3 loop reads CASSEYWTSGNNEQFF. The CDR3 DNA follows: TGTGCCAGCAGTGAATATTGGACTAGCGGAAACAATGAGCAGTTCTTC. Full variable domain (remainder filled in from reference TRBV2 and TRBJ2-1): EPEVTQTPSHQVTQMGQEVILRCVPISNHLYFYWYRQILGQKVEFLVSFYNNEISEKSEIFDDQFSVERPDGSNFTLKIRSTKLEDSAMYFCASSEYWTSGNNEQFFGPGTRLTVL.

For this clonotype: With a much larger clone just one base away, this may be a read error. The chain couples TRBV20-1 to TRBJ1-2; no clear D. V dropped 5 bases and J dropped 8 bases, with 21 bases sitting between them. From germline, CDR1 is DFQATT and CDR2 SNEGSKA (reference sequence). This CDR3 region has 14 residues. CDR3 bases: TGCAGTGCTCCAAGTGGAGCCAGCCTCATAGGCTACACCTTC. Its protein is CSAPSGASLIGYTF.

This clonotype was found a few times. The rearrangement joins TRBV25-1 to TRBJ2-7; the D call may be TRBD1 or TRBD2 (5 bases each). The CDR3 spans 11 residues. The ends were cut back, 7 bases at V and 4 bases at J, with 8 bases in the middle. Looked up from germline, CDR1 is MGHDK and CDR2 is SYGVNS. CDR3: CASIWGYEQYF. CDR3 nucleotides: TGTGCCAGCATATGGGGGTACGAGCAGTACTTC.

This rearrangement joins TRBV7-6 to TRBJ2-3; 16 nucleotides align to TRBD2. Germline trimming cut 5 bases from V and 2 bases from J; bases unmatched to any gene: 4. This CDR3 comprises 17 residues. Germline CDR1 SGHVS, CDR2 FNYEAQ. This CDR3 reads CASSLGTSGRVTDTQYF. The CDR3 DNA follows: TGTGCCAGCAGCCTCGGGACTAGCGGGAGGGTCACAGATACGCAGTATTTT.

This clonotype was observed a handful of times. The J gene is TRBJ2-5, the V gene TRBV29-1; D assignment may be TRBD1 or TRBD2 (5 bases each). CDR3 size: 12 residues. The V gene lost 3 bases and the J gene lost 5 bases, with 10 bases spanning the gap. In germline, CDR1 is SQVTM, CDR2 ANQGSEA. CDR3 sequence reads: CSVDAREETQYF. The CDR3 DNA follows: TGCAGCGTTGATGCCAGGGAGGAGACCCAGTACTTC.

This clonotype showed up just a few times. V and J are TRBV11-2 and TRBJ2-1; 13 bases match TRBD2. The J segment lost 5 bases and the V segment lost 5 bases, leaving 6 bases of the junction unmatched. The CDR3 totals 16 residues. Germline loops: CDR1 SGHAT, CDR2 FQNNGV. CDR3 coding DNA: TGTGCCAGCAGCCCGCAGGGGACTAGCGGGAACAATGAGCAGTTCTTC. Translating it yields CASSPQGTSGNNEQFF.